These 10 T cell receptor beta chains came from one sample sequenced in a study of T cell repertoires in cytomegalovirus infection. TCRdb re-analysed the reads in MiXCR, keeping a single row per CDR3 protein. This sample yields about 600,000 distinct CDR3 sequences, of which 20% to 25% are seen a single time; 7% to 9% belongs to the top ten. The sequenced sample consisted of CD8+ T cells from PBMCs. Receptors originate from a human donor in good health (CMV status not recorded). Some clones in this sample may be carry-over from other donors' samples.

At least ten counts were recorded for this clonotype. The J gene is TRBJ2-6, the V gene TRBV7-6; no clear D. V shed 4 bases and J shed 2 bases, with 9 bases lying between them. This CDR3 region has 15 residues. Germline V gene data show CDR1 as SGHVS and CDR2 as FNYEAQ. This CDR3 is CASSSRETGANVLTF. The CDR3 DNA is TGTGCCAGCAGCTCTAGGGAAACTGGGGCCAACGTCCTGACTTTC.

This clonotype has a handful of counts. V usage is TRBV2 and J usage is TRBJ2-3, with TRBD1 matching 9 bases. This CDR3 contains 14 residues. V lost 11 bases and J lost 4; bases outside the gene matches: 10. Germline values: CDR1 SNHLY, CDR2 FYNNEI. CDR3 amino acids: CAGKDRGSADTQYF. The CDR3 coding sequence is TGTGCCGGCAAAGACAGGGGGAGTGCAGATACGCAGTATTTT.

The chain combines TRBV7-6 with TRBJ2-7; D assignment may be TRBD1 or TRBD2 (6 bases each). V gave up 5 bases and J gave up 2 bases, with 10 bases separating them. The CDR3 extends over 13 amino acids. Germline CDR1 reads SGHVS; CDR2 reads FNYEAQ. This CDR3 reads CASSRGRPYEQYF. DNA of the CDR3: TGTGCCAGCAGCCGGGGGCGTCCCTACGAGCAGTACTTC.

The rearrangement links TRBV7-3 to TRBJ2-2, with D possibly being TRBD1 (5 bases). CDR1 is SGHTA and CDR2 is FQGTGA in the germline V gene. The CDR3 runs to 20 residues. V was trimmed by 0 bases and J by 1 base, leaving 21 bases between them. CDR3 residues: CASSLTGLLGPGLNTGELFF. The CDR3 region has the DNA TGTGCCAGCAGCTTAACAGGCTTATTGGGTCCAGGGTTGAACACCGGGGAGCTGTTTTTT.

The table lists this clonotype with a few counts. DNA for the CDR3: TGTGCCAGCAGCTTAGGGGGCACGAGCTATGGCTACACCTTC. Translating gives CASSLGGTSYGYTF. This chain joins TRBV7-9 and TRBJ1-2; possibly TRBD1 for D (5 bases). The CDR3 length is 14 residues. CDR1 SEHNR and CDR2 FQNEAQ come from the germline V gene (reference sequence). Trimming removed 1 base at V and 4 bases at J, with 10 bases between.

The chain employs TRBV25-1 and TRBJ1-2; D gene uncertain. Germline CDR1 is MGHDK and CDR2 is SYGVNS. The V end was cut by 0 bases, the J end by 4 bases, with 9 bases between. This CDR3 contains 14 residues. Written as DNA, the CDR3 is TGTGCCAGCAGTGAATATCATCAGCTCTATGGCTACACCTTC. Its translation is CASSEYHQLYGYTF.

The chain combines TRBV4-1 with TRBJ2-2; TRBD1 matches 8 bases. V was clipped by 4 bases and J by 4 bases; unmatched bases: 8. The CDR3 length is 16 residues. CDR1 and CDR2 (germline): MGHRA, YSYEKL. The CDR3 DNA sequence: TGCGCCAGCAGCCTAACTCAGGGGGCTGGCACCGGGGAGCTGTTTTTT. Translation gives CASSLTQGAGTGELFF.

This clonotype was observed a few times. This rearrangement joins TRBV6-1 to TRBJ1-1; no definite D call. Germline loops: CDR1 MNHNS, CDR2 SASEGT. Trimming cost V 10 bases and J 4 bases, with 10 bases left between them. The CDR3 sequence is 11 residues long. The CDR3: CANRMGTEAFF. CDR3 DNA sequence: TGTGCCAACCGGATGGGCACTGAAGCTTTCTTT.

This clonotype was observed a few times. This chain uses TRBV14 with TRBJ2-3; no definite D call. This CDR3 has 14 amino acids. Germline lookup yields CDR1 SGHDN and CDR2 FVKESK. Trimming shortened V by 1 base and J by 2 bases, and 7 bases separated the two germline ends. The CDR3 region has the DNA TGTGCCAGCAGCCAAGTCGACCTCACAGATACGCAGTATTTT. Translated, it gives CASSQVDLTDTQYF.

This chain links TRBV10-3 with TRBJ2-2, with D maybe TRBD1 (6 bases). From germline, CDR1 is ENHRY and CDR2 SYGVKD. The CDR3 contains 16 residues. V lost 1 base, J lost 1 base, and 10 bases lay in between. This chain's CDR3 is CAISEYRTENTGELFF. CDR3 DNA: TGTGCCATCAGTGAGTACCGGACAGAGAACACCGGGGAGCTGTTTTTT.